These 18 T cell receptor beta chains share one sample of origin, sequenced in a study of beta chain features in type 1 diabetes. Isolated RNA was reverse transcribed in full, so expressed TCRB transcripts were sequenced. The assay was immunoSEQ multiplex PCR, and TCRdb's table has in-frame clones only and misses some. The data contain 240,000 or so clones, 27% of them singletons. The sample comprised central memory CD4+ T cells from blood. The receptors were gathered from a man aged 25 to 40 in good health.

The chain has TRBV9 and TRBJ1-4, with D maybe TRBD1 (5 bases). This CDR3 is 15 amino acids long. The V gene's germline CDR1 is SGDLS and CDR2 YYNGEE. Trimming removed 4 bases from V and 4 bases from J, with 14 bases in between. The CDR3 DNA is TGTGCCAGCAGCACCCGGGACGGCTATAATGAAAAACTGTTTTTT. This translates into CASSTRDGYNEKLFF.

The gene calls are TRBV28 and TRBJ2-4; TRBD1 matches at 9 bases. The germline V gene encodes CDR1 MDHEN and CDR2 SYDVKM. Unmatched junction bases numbered 8, after V lost 5 bases and J lost 9 bases. The CDR3 is 14 amino acids. Here the CDR3 reads CASSKQGARGIQYF. CDR3 nucleotides: TGTGCCAGCAGTAAACAGGGGGCGCGTGGCATTCAGTACTTC.

The chain joins TRBV6-5 to TRBJ2-7; 7 bases map to TRBD1. This CDR3 is 15 amino acids long. The germline V gene has CDR1 MNHEY and CDR2 SVGAGI. The junction had 10 bases not matched to a gene; V was cut back by 5 bases and J by 3 bases. In nucleotides, the CDR3 is TGTGCCAGCAGTGTGATAGGGACAGCAAACTACGAGCAGTACTTC. Its translation: CASSVIGTANYEQYF.

The V and J genes are TRBV10-3 and TRBJ1-1; 8 bases agree with TRBD1. From germline, CDR1 is ENHRY and CDR2 SYGVKD. V gave up 5 bases and J gave up 0 bases; unmatched junction bases: 2. The CDR3 consists of 14 residues. The CDR3, as DNA: TGTGCCATCAGTTCAGGGGGCCTGAACACTGAAGCTTTCTTT. Translated: CAISSGGLNTEAFF.

This chain connects TRBV2 to TRBJ2-2; 11 positions agree with TRBD2. The CDR3 is 16 amino acids. Germline values: CDR1 SNHLY, CDR2 FYNNEI. V lost 3 bases and J lost 5; bases outside the gene matches: 5. This CDR3 is CASSEASGRSTGELFF. The CDR3 DNA reads TGTGCCAGCAGTGAGGCTAGCGGGAGGAGTACCGGGGAGCTGTTTTTT.

V and J are TRBV7-2 and TRBJ1-2; D perhaps matches TRBD1 (6 bases). Trimming left V 4 bases short and J 7 bases short, with 16 bases between. Germline CDR1 is SGHTA and CDR2 is FQGNSA. This CDR3 comprises 14 residues. The CDR3 here is CASSSGGARLGYTF. The CDR3 nucleotides read TGTGCCAGCAGCTCGGGGGGCGCGCGGCTTGGCTACACCTTC.

The chain is built from TRBV7-2 and TRBJ2-5; TRBD1 is a possible D gene (5 bases). Trimming removed 0 bases from V and 3 bases from J, with 11 bases in between. This CDR3 is built from 15 residues. Germline CDR1 SGHTA, CDR2 FQGNSA. The CDR3: CASSLARTHKETQYF. DNA for the CDR3: TGTGCCAGCAGCTTAGCGAGGACACATAAAGAGACCCAGTACTTC. The entire variable domain, with the rest obtained from reference TRBV7-2 and TRBJ2-5, is as follows: GAGVSQSPSNKVTEKGKDVELRCDPISGHTALYWYRQSLGQGLEFLIYFQGNSAPDKSGLPSDRFSAERTGGSVSTLTIQRTQQEDSAVYLCASSLARTHKETQYFGPGTRLLVL.

The table lists this clone with a few counts. This chain joins TRBV19 and TRBJ2-1; TRBD2 is a possible D gene (5 bases). Trimming pared 4 bases from V and 10 bases from J, leaving 17 bases between. This CDR3 has 14 amino acids. Germline CDR1 reads LNHDA; CDR2 reads SQIVND (reference sequence). The DNA for the CDR3 is TGTGCCAGTAGTACCCGAGGGCGTACCGGCGAGCAGTTCTTC. Its protein is CASSTRGRTGEQFF.

The rearrangement links TRBV23-1 to TRBJ2-3; D gene uncertain. TRBV23-1 is an ORF; its function is uncertain. V was trimmed by 10 bases and J by 4 bases, leaving 24 bases between them. The CDR3 has 16 amino acids. The CDR3 region has the DNA TGCGCCAACCTTGTACTCCGGGTCCTAAGGGCAGATACGCAGTATTTT. Amino acids: CANLVLRVLRADTQYF.

The chain's CDR3 is CASSFGQTYEQYF. The CDR3 DNA is TGTGCCAGCAGCTTTGGACAGACCTACGAGCAGTACTTC. V usage is TRBV5-4 and J usage is TRBJ2-7, with D tentatively TRBD1 (6 bases). Per the germline V gene, CDR1 is SGHNT and CDR2 is YYREEE (reference sequence). With 2 bases removed from V and 2 bases from J, the gap between germline ends came to 8 bases. The length of the CDR3 is 13 residues.

The gene calls are TRBV30 and TRBJ2-1, with no clear D. The germline CDR1 and CDR2 sequences are GTSNPN and SVGIG (reference sequence). The CDR3 consists of 13 residues. The ends were cut back, 0 bases at V and 8 bases at J, with 11 bases in the middle. The DNA of the CDR3 is TGTGCCTGGAGTGTACCTATCGTACATGAGCAGTTCTTC. Translated, it gives CAWSVPIVHEQFF.

This clone was counted a few times. The rearrangement joins TRBV5-1 to TRBJ2-3, with 16 positions matching TRBD2. CDR1 is SGHRS and CDR2 is YFSETQ in the germline V gene. With 4 bases clipped from V and 6 bases from J, the junction kept 8 bases outside the gene matches. This CDR3 contains 17 residues. CDR3 sequence (DNA): TGCGCCAGCAGCCATGGGACTAGCGGGAGGGCCAGGGATACGCAGTATTTT. Its translation: CASSHGTSGRARDTQYF. Drawing the rest from reference TRBV5-1 and TRBJ2-3, the complete variable domain is KAGVTQTPRYLIKTRGQQVTLSCSPISGHRSVSWYQQTPGQGLQFLFEYFSETQRNKGNFPGRFSGRQFSNSRSEMNVSTLELGDSALYLCASSHGTSGRARDTQYFGPGTRLTVL.

The rearrangement uses TRBV7-9 and TRBJ1-5; possible D gene TRBD1, 6 bases. Trimming shortened V by 5 bases and J by 3 bases, and 11 bases separated the two germline ends. Germline V lookup: CDR1 SEHNR, CDR2 FQNEAQ (reference sequence). CDR3 length equals 14 residues. CDR3 residues: CASSIQGINQPQHF. For the CDR3, the DNA is TGTGCCAGCAGCATACAGGGAATCAATCAGCCCCAGCATTTT. The full variable domain, its missing parts supplied by reference TRBV7-9 and TRBJ1-5, is DTGVSQNPRHKITKRGQNVTFRCDPISEHNRLYWYRQTLGQGPEFLTYFQNEAQLEKSRLLSDRFSAERPKGSFSTLEIQRTEQGDSAMYLCASSIQGINQPQHFGDGTRLSIL.

This clone has just a few counts. V usage is TRBV13 and J usage is TRBJ2-1; D tentatively reads TRBD1 or TRBD2 (5 bases each). The CDR3 has 15 residues. V dropped 5 bases and J dropped 3 bases, with 14 bases sitting between them. Germline V gene data show CDR1 as PRHDT and CDR2 as FYEKMQ (reference sequence). The CDR3, as DNA: TGTGCCAGCAGCAATCGGGGCGCCCGCTACAATGAGCAGTTCTTC. Translating gives CASSNRGARYNEQFF. The entire variable domain, with the rest obtained from reference TRBV13 and TRBJ2-1, is as follows: AAGVIQSPRHLIKEKRETATLKCYPIPRHDTVYWYQQGPGQDPQFLISFYEKMQSDKGSIPDRFSAQQFSDYHSELNMSSLELGDSALYFCASSNRGARYNEQFFGPGTRLTVL.

The sample holds a few counts of this clone. The chain is built from TRBV25-1 and TRBJ2-7, with D unresolved. Germline V gene lookup returns CDR1 MGHDK and CDR2 SYGVNS. The CDR3 contains 12 residues. V dropped 0 bases and J dropped 3 bases, with 3 bases sitting between them. The CDR3 coding sequence is TGTGCCAGCAGTGAATATATCTACGAGCAGTACTTC. This sequence encodes CASSEYIYEQYF.

The chain links TRBV29-1 to TRBJ2-7, with a possible D match to TRBD1 (6 bases). V lost 7 bases to trimming and J lost 3 bases, with 13 bases between them. The germline CDR1 and CDR2 sequences are SQVTM and ANQGSEA. The CDR3 sequence is 12 residues long. The CDR3, as DNA: TGCAGCGCCGGGGACATGAGCTACGAGCAGTACTTC. Its translation is CSAGDMSYEQYF.

This clone was observed a handful of times. The gene calls are TRBV5-6 and TRBJ2-1; D is uncertain. Germline V lookup: CDR1 SGHDT, CDR2 YYEEEE. The CDR3 covers 13 residues. Trimming took off 6 bases at V and 0 bases at J, with 7 bases between the two ends. CDR3 sequence (DNA): TGTGCCAGCACTGCGAGCTCCTACAATGAGCAGTTCTTC. The encoded protein is CASTASSYNEQFF.

This clone has a handful of counts. The J gene is TRBJ2-3, the V gene TRBV29-1; D is unresolved. Deletions cut 8 bases from V and 2 bases from J, with 8 bases between. The germline CDR1 and CDR2 sequences are SQVTM and ANQGSEA. The CDR3 is 11 amino acids. CDR3: CSHLFTDTQYF. In nucleotides, the CDR3 is TGCAGCCACCTTTTCACAGATACGCAGTATTTT.